This T cell receptor beta chain emerged from a study of response to subunit inactivated influenza vaccine. Each CDR3 protein gets one entry after TCRdb re-called the RT-PCR reads with MiXCR. Of roughly 700,000 distinct CDR3 sequences in the sample, roughly 14% are singletons; the top ten hold 5.5% to 7%. General study findings and limits: Seasonal influenza vaccination, on each occasion, was suggested by the authors to recruit few new T cells.

Trimming removed 0 bases at V and 1 base at J, with 9 bases between. Germline V lookup: CDR1 MNHEY, CDR2 SVGAGI. The CDR3 consists of 16 residues. On this clonotype: Its antigen is not known.

V usage is TRBV6-5 and J usage is TRBJ2-2; D uncertain. The specimen comprised PBMCs from blood, sampled 14 to 15 days before vaccination. This TCR was sampled from a man aged 45-65 years who received an inactivated influenza vaccine. The CDR3 region has the DNA TGTGCCAGCAGTTACTCGATCTGGGTGAACACCGGGGAGCTGTTTTTT. Protein product: CASSYSIWVNTGELFF.